These T cell receptor beta chains were read from a single sample in a study of cytomegalovirus exposure and HLA in healthy donors. Sequencing was performed with immunoSEQ multiplex PCR; in TCRdb, only in-frame clones are kept and a portion is missing. The sample includes roughly 130,000 clones, 79% of them seen just once. The specimen sequenced was PBMCs. All receptors come from a man aged 18 to 35 in good health and CMV-seronegative. The CDR3 runs from the conserved cysteine through the conserved F or W. Each record gives: V gene, clone size, D gene, J gene, CDR3 DNA, CDR3 protein. The D gene is left open where the match is weak. Clone size is stated in some rows and not others, as once, few, many or a class when expanded.

>TRBV25-1|.|.|TRBJ1-5
TGTGCCAGCAGTGAAGATACTACTACCCAGCCCCAGCATTTT
CASSEDTTTQPQHF
>TRBV5-1|.|.|TRBJ2-2
TGCGCCAGCAGCTCCCTGGGACTGGACACCGGGGAGCTGTTTTTT
CASSSLGLDTGELFF
>TRBV25-1|.|TRBD1|TRBJ1-6
TGTGCCAGCAGGACAGGGGACTATTCACCCCTCCACTTT
CASRTGDYSPLHF
>TRBV6-5|.|TRBD1|TRBJ1-4
TGTGCCAGCAGTTTCGACAGGGGAAGGAGTGAAAAACTGTTTTTT
CASSFDRGRSEKLFF
>TRBV10-1|.|TRBD1|TRBJ1-2
TGCGCCAGTACCGGGACAGGGGTTATCTATGGCTACACCTTC
CASTGTGVIYGYTF
>TRBV6-6|.|TRBD2|TRBJ2-3
TGTGCCAGCAAAAACGGGCTAGCGGGAGCAGATACGCAGTATTTT
CASKNGLAGADTQYF
>TRBV6-1|.|TRBD2|TRBJ2-2
TGTGCCAGCAGCGAACCGGGACTAGCGAATCCCGGGGAGCTGTTTTTT
CASSEPGLANPGELFF
>TRBV4-1|.|TRBD1|TRBJ1-3
TGCGCCAGCAGCCAAGGGGACAGTTTCTCTGGAAACACCATATATTTT
CASSQGDSFSGNTIYF
>TRBV4-2|.|.|TRBJ1-2
TGTGCCAGCAGCCAAGGGGCGGCAGGGAAGGGTGGCTACACCTTC
CASSQGAAGKGGYTF
>TRBV9|.|.|TRBJ1-2
TGTGCCAGCAGCGTAGGTCTCTATGGCTACACCTTC
CASSVGLYGYTF
>TRBV7-3|.|.|TRBJ1-1
TGTGCCAGCAGCTCAGACAGAAACACTGAAGCTTTCTTT
CASSSDRNTEAFF
>TRBV7-2|.|TRBD2|TRBJ2-1
TGTGCCAGCAGCTTAGGTAGCGGGAAAACTATCTTAAGGCAGTTCTTC
CASSLGSGKTILRQFF
>TRBV6-1|.|.|TRBJ1-6
TGTGCCAGCAGTGACGGGTCTTCACCCCTCCACTTT
CASSDGSSPLHF
>TRBV6-1|.|.|TRBJ2-7
TGTGCCAGCACGCTACAGGGTAGGGCCTACGAGCAGTACTTC
CASTLQGRAYEQYF
>TRBV4-1|once|.|TRBJ2-5
TGCGCCAGCAGCCAAGGCACTCTCAAGGAGACCCAGTACTTC
CASSQGTLKETQYF
>TRBV9|.|TRBD2|TRBJ2-5
TGTGCCAGCAGCGCTACTAGCGGGAGGGCCGGGGGGGAGACCCAGTACTTC
CASSATSGRAGGETQYF
>TRBV7-2|once|TRBD2|TRBJ2-7
TGTGCCAGCAGCGAGCAACTAGCGGGATCTCGCGAGCAGTACTTC
CASSEQLAGSREQYF
>TRBV9|.|TRBD1|TRBJ2-2
TGTGCCAGCAGCGCTACCGGGACAGGGGACACCGGGGAGCTGTTTTTT
CASSATGTGDTGELFF
>TRBV4-3|.|TRBD2|TRBJ2-2
TGCGCCAGCAGCCCCAGGACTAGCGGGAGTGTCGGGGAGCTGTTTTTT
CASSPRTSGSVGELFF
>TRBV7-2|.|.|TRBJ2-1
TGTGCCAGCAGCTTGGCGGCGGTCTCCTACAATGAGCAGTTCTTC
CASSLAAVSYNEQFF
>TRBV7-2|.|TRBD2|TRBJ2-3
TGTGCCAGCAGCTTAGATTCGGGGCTAGCGGGGGATACGCAGTATTTT
CASSLDSGLAGDTQYF
>TRBV11-2|.|.|TRBJ2-2
TGTGCCAGCAGTGATCTTGGACCCCTAGGGGGTGAGAGAACCGGGGAGCTGTTTTTT
CASSDLGPLGGERTGELFF
>TRBV30|.|.|TRBJ1-1
TGTGCCTGGATTAGACAGATGAACACTGAAGCTTTCTTT
CAWIRQMNTEAFF
>TRBV11-3|.|.|TRBJ2-1
TGTGCCAGCAGCTTAATGGGAGTGGGCAATGAGCAGTTCTTC
CASSLMGVGNEQFF
>TRBV4-3|.|.|TRBJ2-5
TGCGCCAGCAGCCAAGCCGGGGGGACCCAGTACTTC
CASSQAGGTQYF
>TRBV28|.|.|TRBJ2-7
TGTGCCAGCAGTTTGACTTCATACGAGCAGTACTTC
CASSLTSYEQYF
>TRBV30|.|.|TRBJ1-2
TGTGCCTGGAGGCTCATGCGCGGCTACACCTTC
CAWRLMRGYTF
>TRBV12-5|few|.|TRBJ1-1
TGTGCTAGTGGTTTGGTACTCAGGGGCCGGGGCACTGAAGCTTTCTTT
CASGLVLRGRGTEAFF